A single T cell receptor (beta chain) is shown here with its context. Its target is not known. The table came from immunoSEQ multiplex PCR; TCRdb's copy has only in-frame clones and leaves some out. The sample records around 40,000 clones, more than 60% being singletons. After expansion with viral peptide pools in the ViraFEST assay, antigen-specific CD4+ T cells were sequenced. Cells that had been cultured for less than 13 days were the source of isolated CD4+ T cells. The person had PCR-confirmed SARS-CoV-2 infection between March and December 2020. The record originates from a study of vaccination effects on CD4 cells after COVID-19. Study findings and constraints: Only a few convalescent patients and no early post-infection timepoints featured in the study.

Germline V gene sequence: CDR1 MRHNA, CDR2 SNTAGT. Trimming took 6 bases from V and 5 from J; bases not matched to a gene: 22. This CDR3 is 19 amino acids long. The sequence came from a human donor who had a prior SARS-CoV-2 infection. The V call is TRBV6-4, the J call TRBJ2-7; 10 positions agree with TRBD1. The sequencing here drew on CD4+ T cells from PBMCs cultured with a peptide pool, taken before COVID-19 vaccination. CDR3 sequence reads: CASRLSDVGTGDGTDEQYF. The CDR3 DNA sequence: TGTGCCAGCAGGCTTTCCGACGTGGGGACAGGGGATGGGACGGACGAGCAGTACTTC.